Below, 23 T cell receptor beta chains from the same sample are listed, as sequenced in a study of cytomegalovirus exposure and HLA in healthy donors. PCR used 60 Vbeta primers and 13 Jbeta primers. The method was immunoSEQ multiplex PCR; TCRdb's version includes in-frame clones alone and lacks a portion of them. The table lists 40,000 to 55,000 clones, around 80% of them singletons. Sequencing used PBMCs. These receptors originate from a boy younger than 18 in good health and CMV-seropositive.

The chain employs TRBV5-6 and TRBJ2-1; 7 nucleotides agree with TRBD1. V was pared by 4 bases and J by 8 bases, with 9 bases of the junction left unmatched. CDR1 and CDR2 (germline): SGHDT, YYEEEE. The CDR3 runs to 14 residues. The CDR3 nucleotides read TGTGCCAGCAGCCAGGGGGTACTTCTGCATGAGCAGTTCTTC. Amino acids: CASSQGVLLHEQFF.

The chain couples TRBV5-5 to TRBJ1-6, with 8 bases matching TRBD1. The CDR3 covers 15 residues. Germline V lookup: CDR1 SGHKS, CDR2 YYEKEE (reference sequence). J was trimmed by 5 bases and V by 5 bases; bases with no gene match: 6. CDR3 loop: CASSFRDRNNSPLHF. CDR3 bases: TGTGCCAGCAGTTTCCGGGACAGGAATAATTCACCCCTCCACTTT.

The V call is TRBV4-2, the J call TRBJ2-3; TRBD2 matches 11 bases. Germline lookup yields CDR1 LGHNA and CDR2 YNFKEQ. This CDR3 comprises 16 residues. With 4 bases clipped from V and 7 bases from J, the junction kept 10 bases outside the gene matches. The CDR3 spells CASSLTPTTSGNTQYF. CDR3 DNA: TGTGCCAGCAGCCTTACCCCCACGACTAGCGGGAATACGCAGTATTTT.

The chain employs TRBV21-1 and TRBJ2-2; no DNA check was done on the table's D call, TRBD2. TRBV21-1 is flagged as a pseudogene. The CDR3 has 18 amino acids. The CDR3 DNA reads as TGTGCCAGCTGGTCGCCTATGGGCAGCGGGGGGGATACCGGGGAGCTGTTTTTT. Amino acid sequence: CASWSPMGSGGDTGELFF.

This clone was seen more than once but under ten times. The V and J genes are TRBV5-1 and TRBJ1-2; TRBD1 matches 7 bases. Per the germline V gene, CDR1 is SGHRS and CDR2 is YFSETQ. V gave up 0 bases and J gave up 2 bases; unmatched junction bases: 4. The CDR3 has 15 amino acids. The chain's CDR3 is CASSLEEGANYGYTF. DNA of the CDR3: TGCGCCAGCAGCTTGGAGGAGGGGGCGAACTATGGCTACACCTTC.

This chain uses TRBV4-1 with TRBJ2-2; possible D gene TRBD2, 6 bases. The germline CDR1 and CDR2 sequences are MGHRA and YSYEKL. Trimming shortened V by 3 bases and J by 5 bases, and 13 bases separated the two germline ends. The CDR3 is 15 amino acids. CDR3 amino acids: CASSHFPEGTGELFF. DNA for the CDR3: TGCGCCAGCAGCCATTTTCCGGAGGGGACCGGGGAGCTGTTTTTT.

The chain recombines TRBV7-6 with TRBJ1-2; D is unresolved. V lost 2 bases to trimming and J lost 2 bases, with 6 bases between them. Germline CDR1 is SGHVS and CDR2 is FNYEAQ. This CDR3 is 13 amino acids long. The CDR3 reads CASSLNGNYGYTF. In DNA form, the CDR3 reads TGTGCCAGCAGCTTAAACGGGAACTATGGCTACACCTTC.

The chain combines TRBV2 with TRBJ1-5, with D possibly TRBD1 on 5 matching bases. The germline V gene encodes CDR1 SNHLY and CDR2 FYNNEI. CDR3 length: 12 amino acids. Trimming removed 7 bases at V and 7 bases at J, with 11 bases between. The CDR3 protein is CASNRIAQPQHF. The CDR3 DNA reads as TGTGCCAGCAACAGGATTGCCCAGCCCCAGCATTTT.

This clone came up a few times. This chain joins TRBV5-1 and TRBJ2-2; 7 bases fit TRBD1. CDR1 is SGHRS and CDR2 is YFSETQ in the germline V gene. CDR3 length: 14 residues. V was clipped by 0 bases and J by 4 bases; unmatched bases: 0. The CDR3 reads CASSLDRGTGELFF. The CDR3 coding sequence is TGCGCCAGCAGCTTGGACAGGGGCACCGGGGAGCTGTTTTTT.

V and J are TRBV5-6 and TRBJ2-1, with TRBD2 as a possible D gene (5 bases). Trimming took 1 base from V and 8 from J, leaving 7 bases between them. Per germline, CDR1 SGHDT and CDR2 YYEEEE. This CDR3 has 12 residues. This CDR3 is CASSLYSDEQFF. The CDR3 nucleotides read TGTGCCAGCAGCTTGTATAGCGATGAGCAGTTCTTC.

This clone has just a few counts. The chain has TRBV6-1 and TRBJ2-7; TRBD1 aligns across 9 bases. Germline CDR1 MNHNS, CDR2 SASEGT. CDR3 length: 16 residues. With V trimmed by 0 bases and J by 7 bases, 10 bases remained unmatched. CDR3 protein: CASSEATGTGSSEQYF. DNA of the CDR3: TGTGCCAGCAGTGAAGCTACGGGGACAGGGAGTTCGGAGCAGTACTTC.

The chain links TRBV29-1 to TRBJ2-4, with a weak D call TRBD1 (6 bases). The CDR3 runs 11 residues. Germline CDR1 reads SQVTM; CDR2 reads ANQGSEA. With 7 bases removed from V and 4 bases from J, the gap between germline ends came to 8 bases. The CDR3 DNA reads TGCAGCGGGACAGCAAAAAACATTCAGTACTTC. Translation: CSGTAKNIQYF.

The V gene is TRBV5-1, the J gene TRBJ2-1; 10 bases match TRBD2. Germline V lookup: CDR1 SGHRS, CDR2 YFSETQ. There are 15 residues in the CDR3. The V segment lost 1 base and the J segment 9 bases; nucleotides outside the gene matches: 7. CDR3 nucleotide sequence: TGCGCCAGCAGCTTGAGAGCGGGGGGGCCAGGTGAGCAGTTCTTC. Its translation: CASSLRAGGPGEQFF.

This chain joins TRBV5-6 and TRBJ2-5, with D possibly TRBD1 on 6 matching bases. CDR1 and CDR2 from the germline V gene are SGHDT and YYEEEE. The CDR3 is made up of 13 amino acids. The V and J ends lost 4 bases and 3 bases respectively, with 10 bases between them. The CDR3 sequence: CASSLQGEETQYF. The CDR3 coding sequence is TGTGCCAGCAGCCTACAGGGTGAAGAGACCCAGTACTTC.

The chain uses TRBV6-1 and TRBJ1-4; 10 bases are a match to TRBD1. Unmatched junction bases numbered 14, after V lost 4 bases and J lost 6 bases. The CDR3 runs 18 residues. Germline CDR1 MNHNS, CDR2 SASEGT. CDR3 residues: CASSAFHRAGTGDEKLFF. DNA for the CDR3: TGTGCCAGCAGTGCGTTTCACCGCGCCGGGACAGGGGATGAAAAACTGTTTTTT.

V usage is TRBV12-5 and J usage is TRBJ2-1; D might be TRBD2 (5 bases). V shed 3 bases and J shed 0 bases, with 6 bases lying between them. CDR3 length: 14 residues. Germline loops: CDR1 LGHNT, CDR2 FRNRAP. The CDR3 nucleotides are TGTGCTAGTGGTTTCGGGGTCTCCTACAATGAGCAGTTCTTC. Protein: CASGFGVSYNEQFF.

This chain's CDR3 is CASTGQGDEKLFF. CDR3 DNA sequence: TGTGCCAGTACGGGACAGGGAGATGAAAAACTGTTTTTT. The chain has TRBV19 and TRBJ1-4, with 9 bases matching TRBD1. The CDR3 sequence is 13 residues long. The V segment lost 7 bases and the J segment 6 bases; nucleotides outside the gene matches: 3. Germline V gene sequence: CDR1 LNHDA, CDR2 SQIVND (reference sequence).

The chain's CDR3 is CASSQDPRGRSGANVLTF. The CDR3 DNA reads TGTGCCAGCAGCCAAGATCCCAGGGGGAGGTCCGGGGCCAACGTCCTGACTTTC. V usage is TRBV14 and J usage is TRBJ2-6; possibly TRBD1 for D (7 bases). CDR3 size: 18 residues. Germline lookup yields CDR1 SGHDN and CDR2 FVKESK. Between the trimmed V and J ends, which lost 0 bases and 4 bases, there was a span of 16 bases. The full variable domain, completed using reference TRBV14 and TRBJ2-6, is EAGVTQFPSHSVIEKGQTVTLRCDPISGHDNLYWYRRVMGKEIKFLLHFVKESKQDESGMPNNRFLAERTGGTYSTLKVQPAELEDSGVYFCASSQDPRGRSGANVLTFGAGSRLTVL.

This clone was found a few times. At one boundary the junction diverges from the germline segment, which might be a read error. The J gene is TRBJ1-4, the V gene TRBV6-1, with D unresolved. From germline, CDR1 is MNHNS and CDR2 SASEGT. The CDR3 is made up of 12 amino acids. CDR3 DNA: TGTGCCACCAAATCGAGGAATGGAAAACTGTTTTTT. Amino acids: CATKSRNGKLFF.

The chain has TRBV6-1 and TRBJ2-7; possible D gene TRBD2, 7 bases. CDR3 length: 14 residues. Trimming left V 7 bases short and J 5 bases short, with 18 bases between. CDR1 is MNHNS, CDR2 SASEGT, per germline. The CDR3 protein is CASIPKGGLHEQYF. The CDR3 coding sequence is TGTGCCAGCATCCCCAAGGGGGGGCTACACGAGCAGTACTTC.

The chain employs TRBV11-2 and TRBJ1-1; D remains unclear. The CDR3 has 14 amino acids. Germline CDR1 SGHAT, CDR2 FQNNGV. The V gene lost 2 bases and the J gene lost 1 base, with 8 bases spanning the gap. CDR3 sequence reads: CASSLRESNTEAFF. The CDR3 DNA is TGTGCCAGCAGCTTACGGGAGTCGAACACTGAAGCTTTCTTT.

The chain recombines TRBV25-1 with TRBJ2-5; 10 bases are a match to TRBD1. This CDR3 is built from 15 residues. The germline CDR1 and CDR2 sequences are MGHDK and SYGVNS. V was pared by 3 bases and J by 6 bases, with 7 bases of the junction left unmatched. For the CDR3, the DNA is TGTGCCAGCAGTGACCCTGGACAGGGGGAAAAGACCCAGTACTTC. Protein product: CASSDPGQGEKTQYF.

The chain combines TRBV6-5 with TRBJ1-1; D uncertain. Deletions cut 2 bases from V and 6 bases from J, with 4 bases between. Germline CDR1 is MNHEY and CDR2 is SVGAGI. This CDR3 is 11 amino acids long. Written as DNA, the CDR3 is TGTGCCAGCAGTTACGCAGCTGAAGCTTTCTTT. It translates to CASSYAAEAFF.